This T cell receptor beta chain came from a study of metastatic and nonmetastatic thyroid tumors. Study context: Repertoires from malignant and benign thyroid patients were compared across blood and tumor or nodule tissue. Study-wide findings and caveats: Within blood and tumor, benign nodules reportedly had significantly lower TCR beta diversity than malignant thyroid tumors did.

Unmatched junction bases numbered 10, after V lost 6 bases and J lost 6 bases. The CDR3 is 14 residues long. Per the germline V gene, CDR1 is DFQATT and CDR2 is SNEGSKA (reference sequence). As for this clone: The antigen is not known.

Authors' data handling: The study built a papillary thyroid cancer distant-metastasis classifier from CDR3 differences across clinicopathological groups. Via MiXCR, TCRdb re-called the PCR reads. TCRdb's processing, not the authors' own work, is the source of the V and J calls. This sample carries about 16,000 clones, 33% of them seen once, and the ten largest clones take 9.5% to 15%. No patient had received any treatment before thyroid surgery. The clonotype was recovered from a male donor with papillary thyroid cancer or a benign thyroid nodule (not recorded which). Some clones in this sample may be carry-over from other donors' samples. V gene TRBV20-1 combines with J gene TRBJ1-5; 8 bases line up with TRBD1. The sample consisted of tumor tissue. The CDR3 nucleotides are TGCAGTGCCCAACTCCAGGGGGCTGGTCAGCCCCAGCATTTT. This codes for CSAQLQGAGQPQHF.